This T cell receptor beta chain is drawn from a study of T-cell memory formation after mild COVID-19. Across the whole study: Clusters of TCRs were largely donor specific. Study-wide points: Clones from the second wave (peaking day 37) had unconfirmed SARS-CoV-2 specificity.

After removal of 0 bases from V and 4 bases from J, the junction contained 10 bases not matched to a gene. The CDR3 consists of 17 residues. Per germline, CDR1 SGHTA and CDR2 FQGNSA. This clonotype was picked up a small number of times. The target antigen is unknown. TCRdb reprocessed the 5' RACE reads with MiXCR, giving one entry per CDR3 protein. The repertoire holds 300,000 to 400,000 distinct CDR3 sequences, with roughly 15% as singletons. V is TRBV7-2 and J is TRBJ2-3, with 7 bases identical to TRBD1. This sequence was found in a man between 18 and 35 years old who had mild COVID-19 (a few samples of this study predate the infection). Cell type and time point are not known. The specimen sequenced was PBMCs or a T cell subset sorted from them (not recorded which). The CDR3 coding sequence is TGTGCCAGCAGCTTAGCTAGTGGCAGGGGGAGATCAGATACGCAGTATTTT. Protein: CASSLASGRGRSDTQYF.